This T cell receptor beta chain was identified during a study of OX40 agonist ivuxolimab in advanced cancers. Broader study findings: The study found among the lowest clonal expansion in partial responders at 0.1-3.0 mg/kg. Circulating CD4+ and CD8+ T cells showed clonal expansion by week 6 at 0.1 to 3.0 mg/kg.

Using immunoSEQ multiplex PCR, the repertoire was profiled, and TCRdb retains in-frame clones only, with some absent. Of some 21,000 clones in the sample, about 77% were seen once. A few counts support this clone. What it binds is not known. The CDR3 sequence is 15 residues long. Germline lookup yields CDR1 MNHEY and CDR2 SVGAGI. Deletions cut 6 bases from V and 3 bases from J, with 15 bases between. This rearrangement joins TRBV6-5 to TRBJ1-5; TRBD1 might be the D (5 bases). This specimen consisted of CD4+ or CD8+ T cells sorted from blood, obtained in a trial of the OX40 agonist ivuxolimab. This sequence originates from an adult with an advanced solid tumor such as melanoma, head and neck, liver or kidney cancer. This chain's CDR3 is CASRGRGTNNQPQHF. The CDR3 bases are TGTGCCAGCAGAGGAAGAGGGACTAACAATCAGCCCCAGCATTTT.